One sample yielded the 3 T cell receptor beta chains listed below, sequenced in a study of graft-versus-host responses after intestinal transplantation. The antigens for these receptors are not known. Sequencing was performed with immunoSEQ multiplex PCR; in TCRdb, only in-frame clones are kept and a portion is missing. The sample lists over 75,000 clones, about 88% seen once, with around 0.3% in the top ten. The sequenced sample was unstimulated CD4+ T cells sorted from spleen or lymph node cells, obtained before transplant. Source of these receptors: a human donor who was the organ donor for an intestinal transplant.

The rearrangement joins TRBV4-2 to TRBJ2-3; 14 bases agree with TRBD2. The CDR3 is 19 amino acids. V lost 4 bases and J lost 4; bases outside the gene matches: 13. Germline CDR1 reads LGHNA; CDR2 reads YNFKEQ. This chain's CDR3 is CASSRDGTSGSGGADTQYF. In DNA form, the CDR3 reads TGTGCCAGCAGCCGCGACGGGACTAGCGGGAGTGGGGGCGCAGATACGCAGTATTTT.

This clone was seen a handful of times. The rearrangement links TRBV29-1 to TRBJ1-2, with 7 bases identical to TRBD1. The CDR3 is 12 residues long. V lost 1 base to trimming and J lost 4 bases; unmatched junction nucleotides: 0. Germline CDR1 is SQVTM and CDR2 is ANQGSEA. CDR3 nucleotide sequence: TGCAGCGTTGAAGCAGGGGGCTATGGCTACACCTTC. Translated: CSVEAGGYGYTF.

This sequence joins TRBV6-5 and TRBJ1-1, with D possibly matching TRBD1 (5 bases). Germline V gene lookup returns CDR1 MNHEY and CDR2 SVGAGI. The germline V and J ends were trimmed by 5 bases and 7 bases, with 14 bases remaining between them. There are 13 residues in the CDR3. CDR3 sequence: CASSTIRVGEAFF. As DNA, the CDR3 is TGTGCCAGCAGTACCATCAGGGTGGGTGAAGCTTTCTTT.